These 16 T cell receptor beta chains share one sample of origin, sequenced in a study of blood T cell repertoires in COVID-19. Sequencing was performed with immunoSEQ multiplex PCR; in TCRdb, only in-frame clones are kept and a portion is missing. Of about 160,000 clones listed, roughly 80% are singletons. Material: peripheral blood. Receptor source: a man between 60 and 75 years old with acute or convalescent COVID-19.

The chain joins TRBV9 to TRBJ2-7, with a weak D call TRBD1 (6 bases). Germline V gives CDR1 SGDLS, CDR2 YYNGEE. The length of the CDR3 is 13 residues. V lost 5 bases to trimming and J lost 6 bases, with 15 bases between them. CDR3 nucleotides: TGTGCCAGCAGTTATTCAGGGGAGAGCGAGCAGTACTTC. Translation: CASSYSGESEQYF. The full variable domain, completed using reference TRBV9 and TRBJ2-7, is DSGVTQTPKHLITATGQRVTLRCSPRSGDLSVYWYQQSLDQGLQFLIQYYNGEERAKGNILERFSAQQFPDLHSELNLSSLELGDSALYFCASSYSGESEQYFGPGTRLTVT.

The chain carries TRBV30 and TRBJ1-5; D is perhaps TRBD1 (5 bases). Germline V gives CDR1 GTSNPN, CDR2 SVGIG (reference sequence). Trimming cost V 5 bases and J 7 bases, with 15 bases left between them. The CDR3 length is 13 residues. CDR3 in amino acids: CAWDLRGNQPQHF. CDR3 sequence (DNA): TGTGCCTGGGACTTGCGGGGGAACCAGCCCCAGCATTTT.

In regard to this clone: The sample has other DNA sequences that encode this CDR3 too. The chain has TRBV5-1 and TRBJ1-2; TRBD1 might be the D (5 bases). The CDR3 covers 13 residues. Germline CDR1 is SGHRS and CDR2 is YFSETQ. The V gene lost 2 bases and the J gene lost 7 bases, with 12 bases spanning the gap. The CDR3 reads CASSLSGLSGYTF. The CDR3 nucleotides are TGCGCCAGCAGCTTATCAGGGCTGAGTGGCTACACCTTC.

The chain couples TRBV19 to TRBJ1-1; a possible D gene is TRBD1 (5 bases). Deletions cut 6 bases from V and 1 base from J, with 12 bases between. The germline CDR1 and CDR2 sequences are LNHDA and SQIVND (reference sequence). CDR3 length: 14 amino acids. The CDR3 sequence is CASRETGPNTEAFF. The CDR3 DNA reads TGTGCCAGTAGAGAAACAGGTCCGAACACTGAAGCTTTCTTT.

The rearrangement uses TRBV30 and TRBJ2-2; TRBD2 matches at 7 bases. The CDR3 spans 15 residues. Germline assignment: CDR1 GTSNPN and CDR2 SVGIG (reference sequence). Trimming cost V 0 bases and J 4 bases; bases outside gene matches: 5. CDR3 in amino acids: CAWSVLGGSTGELFF. The CDR3 DNA reads TGTGCCTGGAGTGTACTGGGGGGGTCCACCGGGGAGCTGTTTTTT.

This clone was observed a handful of times. The chain couples TRBV24-1 to TRBJ2-6; TRBD1 aligns across 11 bases. V was clipped by 11 bases and J by 2 bases; unmatched bases: 10. The CDR3 extends over 17 amino acids. Germline loops: CDR1 KGHDR, CDR2 SFDVKD. This CDR3 is CAIRPGQGVAGANVLTF. In nucleotides, the CDR3 is TGTGCCATCCGTCCGGGACAGGGGGTCGCTGGGGCCAACGTCCTGACTTTC.

V and J are TRBV6-6 and TRBJ1-3, with D possibly TRBD1 on 5 matching bases. CDR1 is MNHNY and CDR2 is SVGAGI in the germline V gene (reference sequence). Trimming pared 3 bases from V and 2 bases from J, leaving 8 bases between. This CDR3 comprises 14 residues. DNA for the CDR3: TGTGCCAGCAGTTATGGGGGGGCTGGAAACACCATATATTTT. This encodes CASSYGGAGNTIYF.

The chain has TRBV3-1 (or the pseudogene TRBV3-2) and TRBJ1-2; tentative D call: TRBD1 (5 bases). The V gene lost 0 bases and the J gene lost 7 bases, with 9 bases spanning the gap. The CDR3 loop spans 13 amino acids. The V gene's germline CDR1 is LGHDT and CDR2 YNNKEL (reference sequence). The CDR3 nucleotides are TGTGCCAGCAGCCAAGAGGGGAGGGGTGGCTACACCTTC. Translated: CASSQEGRGGYTF.

The genes are TRBV9 and TRBJ2-5, with TRBD1 identical over 10 bases. CDR3 length equals 16 residues. Trimming cost V 2 bases and J 1 base; bases outside gene matches: 5. CDR1 and CDR2 from the germline V gene are SGDLS and YYNGEE. The CDR3 DNA sequence: TGTGCCAGCAGCGTGGGACAGGGGACGGGCCAAGAGACCCAGTACTTC. It encodes CASSVGQGTGQETQYF.

The chain recombines TRBV7-3 with TRBJ1-1, with 9 bases identical to TRBD1. Germline trimming cut 0 bases from V and 1 base from J; bases unmatched to any gene: 0. CDR1 and CDR2 from the germline V gene are SGHTA and FQGTGA. The CDR3 spans 15 residues. The CDR3 region is CASSLTGQGNTEAFF. DNA of the CDR3: TGTGCCAGCAGCTTAACGGGACAGGGGAACACTGAAGCTTTCTTT.

The chain recombines TRBV9 with TRBJ2-7; 9 nucleotides match TRBD2. The ends lost 0 bases at V and 6 bases at J; junction bases unmatched: 4. From germline, CDR1 is SGDLS and CDR2 YYNGEE. This CDR3 is built from 14 residues. CDR3 loop: CASSVGRGGSEQYF. The CDR3 DNA follows: TGTGCCAGCAGCGTAGGGCGGGGGGGAAGCGAGCAGTACTTC.

This clone was counted a single time. The CDR3: CASSQVASGYEQYF. The CDR3 nucleotides are TGCGCCAGCAGCCAAGTAGCTAGCGGTTACGAGCAGTACTTC. The chain carries TRBV4-1 and TRBJ2-7; 7 bases agree with TRBD2. CDR3 length: 14 amino acids. The junction had 4 bases not matched to a gene; V was cut back by 1 base and J by 4 bases. The germline CDR1 and CDR2 sequences are MGHRA and YSYEKL.

This clone has just a few counts. The chain recombines TRBV4-1 with TRBJ1-2, with 9 bases matching TRBD1. The CDR3 is 14 residues long. V lost 4 bases to trimming and J lost 6 bases; unmatched junction nucleotides: 6. The germline V gene has CDR1 MGHRA and CDR2 YSYEKL. CDR3 loop: CASSPADRGDGYTF. CDR3 DNA sequence: TGCGCCAGCAGCCCCGCGGACAGGGGTGATGGCTACACCTTC.

This clone came up once. The genes are TRBV7-8 and TRBJ2-3; 11 positions agree with TRBD2. The V gene end was trimmed by 5 bases and the J gene end by 0 bases; junction bases not matched to a gene: 10. Germline-derived CDR1 and CDR2 are SGHVS and FQNEAQ. CDR3 size: 18 residues. As DNA, the CDR3 is TGTGCCAGCAGCCAAACTAGCGGGGGCCGACTTAGCACAGATACGCAGTATTTT. Translating it yields CASSQTSGGRLSTDTQYF.

The V and J genes are TRBV2 and TRBJ2-7, with 7 bases identical to TRBD1. J was trimmed by 0 bases and V by 6 bases; bases with no gene match: 14. The CDR3 contains 17 residues. The V gene's germline CDR1 is SNHLY and CDR2 FYNNEI. The chain's CDR3 is CASRDLGTGTVSYEQYF. CDR3 nucleotide sequence: TGTGCCAGCAGAGATCTCGGGACCGGGACAGTCTCCTACGAGCAGTACTTC.

The rearrangement links TRBV9 to TRBJ2-3, with 10 bases that match TRBD2. In germline, CDR1 is SGDLS, CDR2 YYNGEE. V trimming: 3 bases; J trimming: 5 bases; junction bases outside the gene matches: 6. The CDR3 runs 15 residues. This CDR3 reads CASSASGGAGDTQYF. CDR3 sequence (DNA): TGTGCCAGCAGCGCAAGCGGGGGGGCTGGAGATACGCAGTATTTT.